Presented here are 27 T cell receptor beta chains from one specimen sequenced in a study of cytotoxic CD8 clonotypes in ibrutinib-treated CLL. Repertoires were generated with immunoSEQ multiplex PCR, while TCRdb's copy carries only in-frame clones and drops some. The sample has 160,000 or so clones, roughly 80% seen once. The input for sequencing was PBMCs, taken after 24 months of ibrutinib treatment. The origin of the receptors is a human donor with chronic lymphocytic leukemia.

This chain uses TRBV19 with TRBJ1-2; possible D gene TRBD1, 6 bases. The CDR3 is 15 amino acids. CDR1 is LNHDA, CDR2 SQIVND, per germline (reference sequence). V lost 0 bases and J 6 bases, leaving 14 bases between the germline ends. CDR3 bases: TGTGCCAGTAGTATAGATCGGCGACAGGTCAATGGCTACACCTTC. Translation gives CASSIDRRQVNGYTF.

The V call is TRBV19, the J call TRBJ1-4; 8 bases are a match to TRBD1. There are 15 residues in the CDR3. Germline V gives CDR1 LNHDA, CDR2 SQIVND (reference sequence). After removal of 6 bases from V and 7 bases from J, the junction contained 10 bases not matched to a gene. The CDR3 sequence: CASRSRDRGGEKLFF. CDR3 nucleotide sequence: TGTGCCAGTAGAAGCAGAGACAGGGGCGGTGAAAAACTGTTTTTT.

The rearrangement links TRBV29-1 to TRBJ2-1; D might be TRBD1 or TRBD2, each matching 5 bases. Trimming cost V 8 bases and J 2 bases, with 10 bases left between them. Germline V gene data show CDR1 as SQVTM and CDR2 as ANQGSEA. CDR3 length: 12 amino acids. The chain's CDR3 is CSRTGPYNEQFF. The CDR3 nucleotides are TGCAGCAGAACGGGACCCTACAATGAGCAGTTCTTC.

This clone was seen once. The rearrangement joins TRBV11-2 to TRBJ1-2, with 8 bases matching TRBD1. V shed 2 bases and J 8 bases; nucleotides not matched to a gene: 16. In germline, CDR1 is SGHAT, CDR2 FQNNGV. The CDR3 consists of 17 residues. CDR3 residues: CASSLSLETGARVGYTF. The CDR3 bases are TGTGCCAGCAGCTTAAGTTTGGAGACAGGGGCGAGGGTAGGCTACACCTTC.

The V and J genes are TRBV25-1 and TRBJ2-1, with 9 bases matching TRBD1. This CDR3 spans 13 amino acids. V trimming: 8 bases; J trimming: 12 bases; junction bases outside the gene matches: 11. CDR1 and CDR2 from the germline V gene are MGHDK and SYGVNS. CDR3 amino acids: CASAGTGSAGQFF. The CDR3 region has the DNA TGTGCCAGCGCCGGGACAGGGTCGGCTGGGCAGTTCTTC.

This clone appeared many times. V is TRBV28 and J is TRBJ2-7; the match to TRBD2 covers 13 bases. The CDR3 extends over 16 amino acids. CDR1 is MDHEN, CDR2 SYDVKM, per germline. CDR3: CASSLGGLAGDGRAVV. The CDR3 coding sequence is TGTGCCAGCAGTTTGGGTGGACTAGCGGGAGACGGGAGAGCAGTCGTC.

CDR3 in amino acids: CATSRPRRELFF. The CDR3 DNA reads as TGTGCCACCAGCAGACCTAGAAGGGAACTGTTTTTT. The gene calls are TRBV15 and TRBJ1-4; D unresolved. This CDR3 has 12 residues. Trimming took 2 bases from V and 12 from J, leaving 10 bases between them. Germline CDR1 and CDR2: LNHNV and YYDKDF (reference sequence).

The CDR3 nucleotides read TGCGCCAGCAGCCAAGGTGCGGGAATGGTACTTTCTGAAGCTTTCTTT. Translating gives CASSQGAGMVLSEAFF. V usage is TRBV4-3 and J usage is TRBJ1-1; D uncertain. Trimming shortened V by 1 base and J by 6 bases, and 18 bases separated the two germline ends. The CDR3 consists of 16 residues. Germline V gene data show CDR1 as LGHNA and CDR2 as YSLEER.

The chain recombines TRBV7-9 with TRBJ1-1; D is perhaps TRBD1 (6 bases). The CDR3 is 15 residues long. The V end lost 4 bases, the J end lost 1 base, and 13 bases lay between the germline ends. The germline gives CDR1 SEHNR, CDR2 FQNEAQ (reference sequence). This chain's CDR3 is CASSSTDRQNTEAFF. The CDR3 region has the DNA TGTGCCAGCAGCTCGACGGACAGACAGAACACTGAAGCTTTCTTT.

The V call is TRBV4-2, the J call TRBJ2-1; 11 bases are shared with TRBD2. The V gene end was trimmed by 0 bases and the J gene end by 8 bases; junction bases not matched to a gene: 9. Germline V CDR1 and CDR2: LGHNA, YNFKEQ. The CDR3 spans 17 residues. The CDR3 sequence: CASSQDSELAGVYEQFF. The CDR3 nucleotides are TGTGCCAGCAGCCAAGATTCCGAACTAGCGGGAGTGTATGAGCAGTTCTTC.

The V gene is TRBV7-9, the J gene TRBJ1-2; D not resolved. Germline lookup yields CDR1 SEHNR and CDR2 FQNEAQ (reference sequence). The germline V and J ends were trimmed by 5 bases and 0 bases, with 10 bases remaining between them. The CDR3 is made up of 14 amino acids. The CDR3, as DNA: TGTGCCAGCAGCCCGGTCGGATCTAACTATGGCTACACCTTC. Its translation: CASSPVGSNYGYTF.

The gene calls are TRBV28 and TRBJ2-3; no definite D call. Germline CDR1 reads MDHEN; CDR2 reads SYDVKM. The CDR3 covers 13 residues. The V end lost 3 bases, the J end lost 8 bases, and 12 bases lay between the germline ends. This chain's CDR3 is CASSFPRWGTQYF. The CDR3 DNA reads as TGTGCCAGCAGTTTCCCACGCTGGGGTACGCAGTATTTT.

This clone has only a few counts. V usage is TRBV18 and J usage is TRBJ2-1; 13 bases are shared with TRBD2. This CDR3 has 17 residues. Unmatched junction bases numbered 11, after V lost 4 bases and J lost 8 bases. Germline V lookup: CDR1 KGHSH, CDR2 LQKENI. The CDR3 DNA reads TGTGCCAGCTCACTAAATTCGGGACTAGCGGGATTTGATGAGCAGTTCTTC. Protein product: CASSLNSGLAGFDEQFF. Variable domain in full (rest from reference TRBV18 and TRBJ2-1): NAGVMQNPRHLVRRRGQEARLRCSPMKGHSHVYWYRQLPEEGLKFMVYLQKENIIDESGMPKERFSAEFPKEGPSILRIQQVVRGDSAAYFCASSLNSGLAGFDEQFFGPGTRLTVL.

This chain connects TRBV18 to TRBJ1-4; 10 positions agree with TRBD1. CDR1 is KGHSH, CDR2 LQKENI, per germline. This CDR3 has 15 amino acids. V shed 2 bases and J 7 bases; nucleotides not matched to a gene: 4. The CDR3 bases are TGTGCCAGCTCACCAGACAGGGGGCTTGGTGAAAAACTGTTTTTT. Residues: CASSPDRGLGEKLFF.

The V and J genes are TRBV5-8 and TRBJ2-7, with D possibly being TRBD1 or TRBD2 (5 bases each). The CDR3 spans 15 residues. Trimming shortened V by 6 bases and J by 4 bases, and 20 bases separated the two germline ends. Germline CDR1 and CDR2: SGHTS and YDEGEE. This chain's CDR3 is CASTLSGAGKYEQYF. CDR3 DNA: TGTGCCAGCACCCTATCCGGGGCAGGAAAATACGAGCAGTACTTC.

This clone is a singleton in its sample. The chain links TRBV7-8 to TRBJ2-3; D call uncertain. Trimming shortened V by 1 base and J by 4 bases, and 6 bases separated the two germline ends. The CDR3 consists of 13 residues. CDR1 SGHVS and CDR2 FQNEAQ come from the germline V gene. The CDR3 region is CASSLGGPDTQYF. The CDR3 DNA sequence: TGTGCCAGCAGCTTAGGCGGCCCAGATACGCAGTATTTT.

CDR3 residues: CASSLDSGQPQHF. Written as DNA, the CDR3 is TGTGCCAGCAGTCTGGACTCGGGGCAGCCCCAGCATTTT. The V call is TRBV2, the J call TRBJ1-5; no reliable D call. From germline, CDR1 is SNHLY and CDR2 FYNNEI. This CDR3 is 13 amino acids long. V was pared by 5 bases and J by 7 bases, with 12 bases between.

The chain uses TRBV9 and TRBJ1-2, with TRBD1 identical over 10 bases. This CDR3 region has 14 residues. Unmatched junction bases numbered 3, after V lost 4 bases and J lost 3 bases. Per germline, CDR1 SGDLS and CDR2 YYNGEE. The CDR3 bases are TGTGCCAGCAGCTTCGACAGGGGGCACTATGGCTACACCTTC. It encodes CASSFDRGHYGYTF.

The chain combines TRBV21-1 with TRBJ2-1; the table's TRBD1 call for D was not verified on the DNA. TRBV21-1 is reported as a pseudogene. CDR3 length equals 18 residues. Here the CDR3 reads CASTKEAGKGATYNEQFF. The CDR3 bases are TGTGCCAGCACGAAAGAGGCGGGTAAGGGGGCCACCTACAATGAGCAGTTCTTC.

There are a few counts of this clone. The chain is built from TRBV19 and TRBJ2-7, with 8 bases identical to TRBD1. V was clipped by 3 bases and J by 5 bases; unmatched bases: 6. This CDR3 is 14 amino acids long. The V gene's germline CDR1 is LNHDA and CDR2 SQIVND (reference sequence). The CDR3: CASSMVPGGNEQYF. In DNA form, the CDR3 reads TGTGCCAGTAGTATGGTCCCAGGGGGCAACGAGCAGTACTTC.

The chain couples TRBV19 to TRBJ2-1, with 10 bases fitting TRBD1. The CDR3 consists of 17 residues. V gave up 2 bases and J gave up 7 bases; unmatched junction bases: 11. In germline, CDR1 is LNHDA, CDR2 SQIVND (reference sequence). The CDR3 protein is CASSIFRRQGARNEQFF. Written as DNA, the CDR3 is TGTGCCAGTAGTATATTTAGACGACAGGGGGCGAGGAATGAGCAGTTCTTC.

This clone showed up just a few times. V and J are TRBV7-9 and TRBJ1-5; D unclear. Trimming pared 0 bases from V and 2 bases from J, leaving 8 bases between. Per the germline V gene, CDR1 is SEHNR and CDR2 is FQNEAQ (reference sequence). The CDR3 runs to 15 residues. The CDR3 nucleotides are TGTGCCAGCAGCTTAGCGGCAGCAGGCAATCAGCCCCAGCATTTT. As protein: CASSLAAAGNQPQHF.

Only a few counts were recorded for this clone. The chain recombines TRBV2 with TRBJ1-1; the D is unclear. The V gene's germline CDR1 is SNHLY and CDR2 FYNNEI. V was cut by 6 bases and J by 10 bases, with 15 bases left in between. The CDR3 consists of 12 residues. DNA of the CDR3: TGTGCCAGCAGGTACACGATTCGGGGAGCTTTCTTT. Its protein product is CASRYTIRGAFF.

The chain links TRBV9 to TRBJ1-1, with 8 bases fitting TRBD1. The trim removed 4 bases at V and 9 bases at J, leaving 8 bases unmatched. The germline V gene encodes CDR1 SGDLS and CDR2 YYNGEE. CDR3 size: 13 residues. CDR3 residues: CASSQGQGLKAFF. The CDR3 bases are TGTGCCAGCAGCCAAGGACAGGGACTCAAAGCTTTCTTT.

This clone appeared once. The same CDR3 is also encoded by other DNA sequences in this sample. CDR3 nucleotide sequence: TGTGCCAGCAGCGTAGGTGGCAGCACAGATACGCAGTATTTT. As protein: CASSVGGSTDTQYF. The V and J genes are TRBV9 and TRBJ2-3; D call uncertain. The V gene lost 0 bases and the J gene lost 0 bases, with 5 bases spanning the gap. The CDR3 runs to 14 residues. Germline V gene sequence: CDR1 SGDLS, CDR2 YYNGEE.

V is TRBV7-2 and J is TRBJ2-7; 9 nucleotides agree with TRBD1. CDR1 and CDR2 from the germline V gene are SGHTA and FQGNSA. There are 14 residues in the CDR3. V lost 3 bases to trimming and J lost 5 bases; unmatched junction nucleotides: 5. This chain's CDR3 is CASSFQDRGHEQYF. The CDR3 nucleotides are TGTGCCAGCAGCTTCCAGGACAGGGGACACGAGCAGTACTTC.

CDR3: CASSFDRGRGYTF. Here the CDR3 DNA reads TGTGCCAGCAGCTTCGACAGGGGTCGCGGCTACACCTTC. The chain joins TRBV11-2 to TRBJ1-2; TRBD1 aligns across 8 bases. This CDR3 region has 13 residues. Germline CDR1 is SGHAT and CDR2 is FQNNGV. Germline trimming cut 3 bases from V and 8 bases from J; bases unmatched to any gene: 5.